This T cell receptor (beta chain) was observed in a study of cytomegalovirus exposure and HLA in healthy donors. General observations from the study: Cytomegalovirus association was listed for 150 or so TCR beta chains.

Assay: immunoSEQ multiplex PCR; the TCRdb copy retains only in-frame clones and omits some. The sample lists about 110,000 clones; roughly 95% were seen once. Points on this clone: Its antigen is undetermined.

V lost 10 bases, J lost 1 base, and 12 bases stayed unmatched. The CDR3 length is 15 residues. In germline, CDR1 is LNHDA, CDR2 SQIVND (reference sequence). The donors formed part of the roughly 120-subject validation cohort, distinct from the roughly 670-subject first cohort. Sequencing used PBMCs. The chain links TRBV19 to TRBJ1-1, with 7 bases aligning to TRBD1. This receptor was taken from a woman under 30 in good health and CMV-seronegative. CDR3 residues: CANLQGGQPNTEAFF. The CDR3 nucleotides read TGTGCCAATCTTCAAGGGGGACAGCCGAACACTGAAGCTTTCTTT.